This TCR beta chain was recorded in a study of cytomegalovirus exposure and HLA in healthy donors. Looked up from germline, CDR1 is SGHRS and CDR2 is YFSETQ. The V end was cut by 4 bases, the J end by 2 bases, with 12 bases between. The CDR3 has 15 amino acids. The PCR ran on 60 Vbeta and 13 Jbeta primers. Assay: immunoSEQ multiplex PCR; the TCRdb copy retains only in-frame clones and omits some. This table lists about 70,000 clones. It was healthy bone marrow donors who served as donors. This TCR came from a female donor in good health and CMV-seropositive. The V call is TRBV5-1, the J call TRBJ1-4; D might be TRBD1 (6 bases). Material for sequencing was PBMCs. The DNA of the CDR3 is TGCGCCAGCAGCCCAACAGGGAACACTAATGAAAAACTGTTTTTT. It translates to CASSPTGNTNEKLFF.